Listed here are 2 T cell receptor beta chains from one sample, sequenced in a study of blood T cell repertoires in COVID-19. Here immunoSEQ multiplex PCR was the method, and the copy in TCRdb shows in-frame clones only, minus some. Here the sample spans about 140,000 clones, approximately 80% being singletons. The sequencing input was PBMCs or T cells enriched from blood (not recorded which). The receptors here all came from a man aged 50 or older in a cohort exposed to, infected with or recovered from COVID-19 (not recorded which).

The gene calls are TRBV10-2 and TRBJ2-7, with TRBD2 matching over 14 bases. The CDR3 spans 18 residues. Germline loops: CDR1 WSHSY, CDR2 SAAADI. The junction had 17 bases not matched to a gene; V was cut back by 10 bases and J by 3 bases. The CDR3 protein is CAIAGGGTSGSRGYEQYF. CDR3 nucleotide sequence: TGCGCCATCGCAGGGGGGGGGACTAGCGGGAGTCGGGGCTACGAGCAGTACTTC.

The chain is built from TRBV24-1 and TRBJ2-1, with a weak D call TRBD1 (6 bases). CDR1 KGHDR and CDR2 SFDVKD come from the germline V gene. V lost 7 bases to trimming and J lost 4 bases, with 16 bases between them. This CDR3 is built from 15 residues. The CDR3 DNA reads as TGTGCCACCAGCCACCCGGGACACCTTTACAATGAGCAGTTCTTC. This sequence encodes CATSHPGHLYNEQFF.